Listed here are 8 T cell receptor beta chains from one sample, sequenced in a study of T cell changes during pregnancy in multiple sclerosis. Clones were sequenced by immunoSEQ multiplex PCR, and TCRdb holds only the in-frame ones, with some missing. The profile shows just under 50,000 clones, less than 95% of them singletons. Sequenced here: CD4+ T cells from peripheral blood mononuclear cells, sampled in the third trimester of pregnancy. These receptors were obtained from a female donor with multiple sclerosis, enrolled in a pregnancy study.

This chain connects TRBV19 to TRBJ2-1, with D perhaps TRBD2 (6 bases). Germline V gene data show CDR1 as LNHDA and CDR2 as SQIVND (reference sequence). The V end lost 1 base, the J end lost 10 bases, and 23 bases lay between the germline ends. The CDR3 totals 17 residues. CDR3 in DNA: TGTGCCAGTAGTATAGGCCCTGGCGGGGAGCGAAAGTCCGAGCAGTTCTTC. Its translation is CASSIGPGGERKSEQFF.

This chain connects TRBV19 to TRBJ2-7; 7 bases agree with TRBD1. Germline CDR1 reads LNHDA; CDR2 reads SQIVND (reference sequence). V gave up 6 bases and J gave up 4 bases; unmatched junction bases: 12. The CDR3 is made up of 15 amino acids. The CDR3 DNA is TGTGCCAGTAGACCGTACCCGGGACAGATGTACGAGCAGTACTTC. This encodes CASRPYPGQMYEQYF.

This chain connects TRBV11-3 to TRBJ2-7; 8 positions match TRBD2. The CDR3 contains 14 residues. Germline loops: CDR1 SGHNT, CDR2 YENEEA. V gave up 5 bases and J gave up 6 bases; unmatched junction bases: 9. The CDR3 protein is CASSLGTRPPEQYF. The CDR3, as DNA: TGTGCCAGCAGCCTGGGGACTAGACCCCCCGAGCAGTACTTC.

The chain is built from TRBV2 and TRBJ1-4; perhaps TRBD1 as D (5 bases). Trimming took 9 bases from V and 3 from J, leaving 14 bases between them. The germline V gene encodes CDR1 SNHLY and CDR2 FYNNEI. The CDR3 is made up of 14 amino acids. The CDR3 reads CASYRGVSNEKLFF. In nucleotides, the CDR3 is TGTGCCAGTTACCGGGGGGTTTCTAATGAAAAACTGTTTTTT.

V gene TRBV7-3 combines with J gene TRBJ2-1; no firm D call. The ends were cut back, 3 bases at V and 5 bases at J, with 8 bases in the middle. Germline CDR1 reads SGHTA; CDR2 reads FQGTGA. CDR3 length: 13 amino acids. CDR3 coding DNA: TGTGCCAGCAGCTTGATCACAGACAATGAGCAGTTCTTC. Translation: CASSLITDNEQFF.

This sequence joins TRBV18 and TRBJ1-1; TRBD1 matches 8 bases. CDR1 is KGHSH and CDR2 is LQKENI in the germline V gene. The CDR3 is 15 residues long. V was clipped by 2 bases and J by 6 bases; unmatched bases: 8. The CDR3 sequence: CASSPGDRSGAEAFF. Written as DNA, the CDR3 is TGTGCCAGCTCACCAGGGGACAGGTCGGGGGCTGAAGCTTTCTTT.

V gene TRBV5-8 combines with J gene TRBJ2-3, with TRBD2 matching 14 bases. This CDR3 spans 15 amino acids. From germline, CDR1 is SGHTS and CDR2 YDEGEE. The V and J ends lost 4 bases and 5 bases, in that order; junction bases with no gene match: 3. CDR3 nucleotides: TGTGCCAGCAGCAGGGGACTAGCGGGAGTAGATACGCAGTATTTT. Its protein product is CASSRGLAGVDTQYF.

The genes are TRBV10-3 and TRBJ2-2, with D perhaps TRBD1 (6 bases). This CDR3 spans 14 amino acids. CDR1 ENHRY and CDR2 SYGVKD come from the germline V gene. Trimming stripped 3 bases from V and 4 bases from J, with 9 bases between. The CDR3 loop is CAISDRGSTGELFF. CDR3 coding DNA: TGTGCCATCAGTGACAGGGGTTCCACCGGGGAGCTGTTTTTT.